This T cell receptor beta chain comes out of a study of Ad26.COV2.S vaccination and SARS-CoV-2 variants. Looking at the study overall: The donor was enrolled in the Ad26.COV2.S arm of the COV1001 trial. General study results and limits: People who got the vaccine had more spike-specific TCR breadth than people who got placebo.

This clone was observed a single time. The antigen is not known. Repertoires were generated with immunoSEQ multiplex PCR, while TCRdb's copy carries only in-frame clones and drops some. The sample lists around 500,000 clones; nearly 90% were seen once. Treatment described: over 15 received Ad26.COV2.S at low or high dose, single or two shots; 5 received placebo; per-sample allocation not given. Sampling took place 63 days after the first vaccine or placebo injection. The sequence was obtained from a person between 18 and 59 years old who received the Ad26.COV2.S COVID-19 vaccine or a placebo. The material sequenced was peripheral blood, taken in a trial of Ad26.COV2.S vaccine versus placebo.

CDR3 protein: CASSSGQGASGNEKLFF. For the CDR3, the DNA is TGTGCCAGCAGCTCGGGACAGGGGGCAAGTGGAAATGAAAAACTGTTTTTT. This rearrangement joins TRBV11-2 to TRBJ1-4; the match to TRBD1 covers 12 bases. This CDR3 spans 17 amino acids. CDR1 and CDR2 (germline): SGHAT, FQNNGV. After removal of 4 bases from V and 5 bases from J, the junction contained 8 bases not matched to a gene.